Reported below is one TCR beta chain. This clonotype was counted a few times. Its specific antigen is unknown. Nothing much larger sits one base from this clone, and base qualities are not available. These data are taken from a study of identical twins (dated by TCRdb to about 2016). Regarding the complete study: To test whether fetal clonotypes persist, the study used deep sequencing on TCR alpha and beta repertoires from monozygotic twins, unrelated adults of various ages, and cord blood. To rule out contamination, replicate twin experiments were performed at different times with different library preparation protocols.

Overall results and qualifications from the work: Compared with coincidental sharing between unrelated individuals, out-of-frame TCR alpha sequences shared between twins showed an excess of sequences with low generation probability. Conclusions relied on cross-sectional statistical analysis, since the same donors could not be followed over many years. A weaker excess of twin sharing was found in beta out-of-frame sequences because the signal-to-noise ratio was lowered by fewer shared sequences. Fewer insertions were carried by abundant cord blood beta clonotypes; a weaker similar trend was observed in young adult naive repertoires, while no such trend was observed in memory repertoires. In monozygotic twins, recombination models systematically underestimated out-of-frame TCR alpha sharing, but the models matched the sharing seen between unrelated individuals. Invariant T cells such as MAIT and iNKT could partly confound zero-insertion analyses, though diverse VJ usage argued against this for most clonotypes.

Every donor was a healthy Caucasian. Three unrelated non-twin adults were additionally sequenced: a male aged 18 to 30, a male aged 50 to 59 and a female aged 50 to 59. Miltenyi CD45RO+ enrichment and human naive T-cell isolation kits were used to isolate memory (CD45RO+) and naive T cells from PBMC. Libraries were made using 5' RACE. This sample was sequenced with an Illumina HiSeq 2000. Template switching added a universal primer binding site, and the final cDNA carried a unique molecular identifier that allowed TCR cDNA molecules to be counted accurately. First-strand cDNA for TCR alpha and beta chains was synthesized from specific primers in the conserved constant-segment region. To control for contamination, every cDNA library was double barcoded, receiving both a SMART-Mk sample barcode and Illumina barcodes. TruSeq adapter sequences along with Illumina sample barcodes were introduced in two successive PCR steps. Sequencing of the TCR alpha and beta cDNA libraries was done on the Illumina HiSeq platform using custom primers. Per the original workflow: MiGEC was used to process raw reads and extract unique molecular identifiers, and MiXCR was used to find CDR3 positions. For each individual, recombination models were inferred using an EM algorithm with the repgenHMM and IGoR tools. The tcR package in R was used for shared clonotype analysis, with sharing normalized by the product of cloneset sizes. Out-of-frame nonproductive sequences were analyzed to study raw recombination free of thymic and clonal selection effects. The raw public data were reprocessed by TCRdb itself: fastp quality trimming at Q25, MiXCR clonotype calling, in-frame beta chains only. One record per CDR3 amino acid sequence lists the most common genes and DNA. What appears here as the V and J calls and clone size reflects TCRdb's work, not the paper's. The sample table records some 710,000 distinct CDR3 sequences; 6.1% of these occur just once. The top ten hold around 1.7% of the sample.

The sample consisted of naive T cells sorted from blood. Sample cell subset or site, as interpreted from the label and publication: cells isolated with a human naive T-cell isolation kit. This TCR came from a man aged 18 to 35 in good health.

The bases read TGTGCCAGCAGCTTAGTTCGGCGGCCCTATGGCTACACCTTC. It encodes CASSLVRRPYGYTF. This chain joins TRBV11-2 to TRBJ1-2, with the D gene call left open. The CDR3 measures 14 amino acids from cysteine to phenylalanine. Of all the DNA, just the CDR3 is kept, 42 bases in frame from base 1. V loses 1 base, J loses 4 bases, and the germline ends lie 10 bases apart. CDR1 and CDR2, looked up from the germline V gene, are SGHAT and FQNNGV. Extended through the reference TRBV11-2 and TRBJ1-2 proteins, this CDR3 yields the full variable domain: EAGVAQSPRYKIIEKRQSVAFWCNPISGHATLYWYQQILGQGPKLLIQFQNNGVVDDSQLPKDRFSAERLKGVDSTLKIQPAKLEDSAVYLCASSLVRRPYGYTFGSGTRLTVV.